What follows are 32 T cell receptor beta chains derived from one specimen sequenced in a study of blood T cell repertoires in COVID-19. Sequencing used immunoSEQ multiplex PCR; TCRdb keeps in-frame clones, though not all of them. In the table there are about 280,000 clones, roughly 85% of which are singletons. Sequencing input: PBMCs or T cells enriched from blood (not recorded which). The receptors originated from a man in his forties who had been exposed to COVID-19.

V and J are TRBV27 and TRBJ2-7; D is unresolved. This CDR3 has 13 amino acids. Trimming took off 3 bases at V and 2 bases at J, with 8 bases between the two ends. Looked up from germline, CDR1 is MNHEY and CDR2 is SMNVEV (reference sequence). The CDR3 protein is CASSLAAAYEQYF. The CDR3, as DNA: TGTGCCAGCAGTTTGGCCGCCGCCTACGAGCAGTACTTC.

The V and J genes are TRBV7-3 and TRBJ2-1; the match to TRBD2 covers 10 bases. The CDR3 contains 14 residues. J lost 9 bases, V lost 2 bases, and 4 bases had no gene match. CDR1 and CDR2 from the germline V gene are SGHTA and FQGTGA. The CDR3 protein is CASSLATSGTEQFF. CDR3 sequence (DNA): TGTGCCAGCAGCTTAGCTACTAGCGGGACTGAGCAGTTCTTC.

The CDR3 DNA reads TGTGCCAGCAGCCGCGGCCAGGACAGCTCCTACGAGCAGTACTTC. Its translation: CASSRGQDSSYEQYF. J is TRBJ2-7 and V is TRBV5-4, with D possibly being TRBD1 (6 bases). In germline, CDR1 is SGHNT, CDR2 YYREEE (reference sequence). The CDR3 sequence is 15 residues long. The ends were cut back, 4 bases at V and 0 bases at J, with 14 bases in the middle.

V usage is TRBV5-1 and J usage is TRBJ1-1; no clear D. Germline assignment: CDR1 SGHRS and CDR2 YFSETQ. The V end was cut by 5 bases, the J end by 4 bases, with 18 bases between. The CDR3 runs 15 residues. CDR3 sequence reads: CASSKERFRGTEAFF. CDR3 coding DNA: TGCGCCAGCAGTAAAGAAAGGTTTCGAGGCACTGAAGCTTTCTTT.

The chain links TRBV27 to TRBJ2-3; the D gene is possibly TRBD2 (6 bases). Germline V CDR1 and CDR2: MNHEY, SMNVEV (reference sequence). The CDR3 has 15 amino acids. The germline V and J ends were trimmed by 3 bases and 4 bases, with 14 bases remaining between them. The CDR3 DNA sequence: TGTGCCAGCAGTTTCCCAGAACTAGCTGCAGATACGCAGTATTTT. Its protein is CASSFPELAADTQYF.

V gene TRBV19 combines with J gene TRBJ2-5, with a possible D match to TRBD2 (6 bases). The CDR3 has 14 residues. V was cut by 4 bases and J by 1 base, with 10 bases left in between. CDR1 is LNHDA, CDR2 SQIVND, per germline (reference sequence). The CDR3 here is CASSTSAPQETQYF. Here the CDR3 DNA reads TGTGCCAGTAGTACTAGCGCCCCCCAAGAGACCCAGTACTTC.

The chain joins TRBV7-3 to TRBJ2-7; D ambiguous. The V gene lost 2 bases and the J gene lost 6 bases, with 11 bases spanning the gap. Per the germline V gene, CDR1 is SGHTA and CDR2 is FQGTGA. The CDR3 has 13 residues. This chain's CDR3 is CASSLARSFEQYF. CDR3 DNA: TGTGCCAGCAGCTTAGCGCGTTCGTTCGAGCAGTACTTC.

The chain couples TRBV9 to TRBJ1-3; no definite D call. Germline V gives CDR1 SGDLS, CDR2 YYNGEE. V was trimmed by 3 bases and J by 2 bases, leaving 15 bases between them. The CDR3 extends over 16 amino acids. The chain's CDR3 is CASSAQSNIAGNTIYF. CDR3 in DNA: TGTGCCAGCAGCGCACAGTCCAACATCGCTGGAAACACCATATATTTT.

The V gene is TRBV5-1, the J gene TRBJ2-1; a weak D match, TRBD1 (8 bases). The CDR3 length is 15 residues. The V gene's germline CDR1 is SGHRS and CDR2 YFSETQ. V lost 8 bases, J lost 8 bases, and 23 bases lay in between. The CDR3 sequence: CASIDRGSREDEQFF. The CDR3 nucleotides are TGCGCCAGTATTGACAGGGGATCTCGGGAGGATGAGCAGTTCTTC.

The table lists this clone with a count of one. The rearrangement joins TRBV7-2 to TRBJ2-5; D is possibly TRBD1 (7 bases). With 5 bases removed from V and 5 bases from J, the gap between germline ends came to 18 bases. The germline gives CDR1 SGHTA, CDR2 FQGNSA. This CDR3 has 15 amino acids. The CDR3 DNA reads TGTGCCAGCAGCAGAAACAGGGGACTCGGGGAGACCCAGTACTTC. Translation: CASSRNRGLGETQYF. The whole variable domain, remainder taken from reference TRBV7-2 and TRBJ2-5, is GAGVSQSPSNKVTEKGKDVELRCDPISGHTALYWYRQSLGQGLEFLIYFQGNSAPDKSGLPSDRFSAERTGGSVSTLTIQRTQQEDSAVYLCASSRNRGLGETQYFGPGTRLLVL.

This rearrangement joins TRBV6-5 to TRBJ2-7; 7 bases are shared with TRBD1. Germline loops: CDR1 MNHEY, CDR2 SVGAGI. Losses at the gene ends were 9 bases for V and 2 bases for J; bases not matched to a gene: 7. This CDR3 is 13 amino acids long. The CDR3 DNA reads TGTGCCAGTAAGACAGGGATCCCCTACGAGCAGTACTTC. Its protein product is CASKTGIPYEQYF.

Written as DNA, the CDR3 is TGTGCCAGCAGACGGGGCGGGGGAAGCTCCTACGAGCAGTACTTC. Translating gives CASRRGGGSSYEQYF. This chain uses TRBV27 with TRBJ2-7; 7 bases map to TRBD2. The CDR3 runs to 15 residues. V was clipped by 6 bases and J by 0 bases; unmatched bases: 8. Looked up from germline, CDR1 is MNHEY and CDR2 is SMNVEV (reference sequence).

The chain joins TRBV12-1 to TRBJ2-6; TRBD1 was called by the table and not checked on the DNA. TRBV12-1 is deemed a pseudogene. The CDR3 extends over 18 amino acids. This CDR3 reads CASSSPSGWPAGANVLTF. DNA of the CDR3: TGTGCCAGCAGCTCCCCATCAGGGTGGCCGGCTGGGGCCAACGTCCTGACTTTC.

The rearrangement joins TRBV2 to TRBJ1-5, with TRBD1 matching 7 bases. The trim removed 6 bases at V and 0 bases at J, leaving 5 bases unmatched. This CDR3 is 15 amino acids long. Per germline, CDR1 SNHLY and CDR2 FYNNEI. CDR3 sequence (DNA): TGTGCCAGCAGCCCACAGGGGATTAGCAATCAGCCCCAGCATTTT. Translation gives CASSPQGISNQPQHF.

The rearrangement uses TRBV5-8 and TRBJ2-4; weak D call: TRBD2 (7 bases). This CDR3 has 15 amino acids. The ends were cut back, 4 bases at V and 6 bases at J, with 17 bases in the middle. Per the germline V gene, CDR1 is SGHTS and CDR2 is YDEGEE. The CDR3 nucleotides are TGTGCCAGCAGCCGAGAGGGGGAGGGTCGAAACATTCAGTACTTC. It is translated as CASSREGEGRNIQYF.

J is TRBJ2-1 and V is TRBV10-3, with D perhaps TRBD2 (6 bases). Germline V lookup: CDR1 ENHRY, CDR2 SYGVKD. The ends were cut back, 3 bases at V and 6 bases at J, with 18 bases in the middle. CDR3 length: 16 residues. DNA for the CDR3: TGTGCCATCAGTGATGTTAGGACCGGGACTTTCAATGAGCAGTTCTTC. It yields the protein CAISDVRTGTFNEQFF.

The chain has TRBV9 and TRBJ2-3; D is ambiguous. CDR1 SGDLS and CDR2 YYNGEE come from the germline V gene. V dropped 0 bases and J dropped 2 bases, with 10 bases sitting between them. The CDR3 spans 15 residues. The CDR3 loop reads CASSVAPSFTDTQYF. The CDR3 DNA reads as TGTGCCAGCAGCGTAGCCCCGAGCTTCACAGATACGCAGTATTTT.

The CDR3 loop is CASSSVGSAALPYNEQFF. Here the CDR3 DNA reads TGTGCCAGCAGTTCCGTCGGTTCGGCGGCCCTACCCTACAATGAGCAGTTCTTC. This rearrangement joins TRBV9 to TRBJ2-1; D is undetermined. Germline V gives CDR1 SGDLS, CDR2 YYNGEE. Deletions cut 5 bases from V and 2 bases from J, with 23 bases between. The CDR3 covers 18 residues.

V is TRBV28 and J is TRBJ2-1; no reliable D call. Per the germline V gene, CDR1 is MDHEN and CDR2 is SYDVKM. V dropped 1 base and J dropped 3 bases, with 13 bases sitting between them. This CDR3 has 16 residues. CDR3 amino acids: CASSLFGGTFYNEQFF. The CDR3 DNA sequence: TGTGCCAGCAGTTTATTCGGCGGCACCTTCTACAATGAGCAGTTCTTC.

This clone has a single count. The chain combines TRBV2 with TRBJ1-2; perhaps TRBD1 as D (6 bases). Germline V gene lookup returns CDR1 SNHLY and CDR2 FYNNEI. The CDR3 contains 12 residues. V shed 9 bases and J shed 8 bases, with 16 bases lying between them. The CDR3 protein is CARGTGSQGYTF. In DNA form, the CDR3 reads TGTGCCAGGGGAACAGGGTCTCAAGGCTACACCTTC.

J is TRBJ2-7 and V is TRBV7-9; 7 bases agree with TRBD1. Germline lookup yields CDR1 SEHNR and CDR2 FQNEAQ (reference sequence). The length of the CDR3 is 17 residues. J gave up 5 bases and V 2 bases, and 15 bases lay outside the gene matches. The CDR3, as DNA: TGTGCCAGCAGCTTATACCCGGACAGGCCGCCTGGGGACGAGCAGTACTTC. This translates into CASSLYPDRPPGDEQYF.

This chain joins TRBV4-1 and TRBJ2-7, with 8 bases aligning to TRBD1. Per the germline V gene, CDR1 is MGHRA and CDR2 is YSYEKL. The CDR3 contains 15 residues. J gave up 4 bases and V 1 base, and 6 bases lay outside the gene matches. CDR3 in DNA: TGCGCCAGCAGCCAAGCGGGGACAGGTACTTACGAGCAGTACTTC. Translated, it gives CASSQAGTGTYEQYF.

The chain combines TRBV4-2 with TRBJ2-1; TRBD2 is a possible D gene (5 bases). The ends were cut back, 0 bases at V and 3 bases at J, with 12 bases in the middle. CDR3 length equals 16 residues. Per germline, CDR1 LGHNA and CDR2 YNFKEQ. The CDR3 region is CASSQDYTSIYNEQFF. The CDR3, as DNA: TGTGCCAGCAGCCAAGATTATACTAGTATCTACAATGAGCAGTTCTTC.

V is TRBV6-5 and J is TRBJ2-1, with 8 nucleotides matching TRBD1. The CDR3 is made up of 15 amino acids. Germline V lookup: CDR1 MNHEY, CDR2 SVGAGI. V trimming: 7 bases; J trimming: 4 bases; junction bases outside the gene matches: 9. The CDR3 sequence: CASTPTTGGYNEQFF. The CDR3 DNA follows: TGTGCCAGCACCCCGACCACAGGGGGATACAATGAGCAGTTCTTC.

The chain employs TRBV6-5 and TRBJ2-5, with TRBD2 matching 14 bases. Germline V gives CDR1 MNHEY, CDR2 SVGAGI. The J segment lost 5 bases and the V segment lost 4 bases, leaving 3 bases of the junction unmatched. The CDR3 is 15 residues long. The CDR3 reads CASSSTSGRGETQYF. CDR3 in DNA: TGTGCCAGCAGTTCGACTAGCGGGAGGGGGGAGACCCAGTACTTC.

The CDR3 nucleotides are TGTGCCAGTAGTGAATTGACAGGAGGCGAGCAGTACTTC. It specifies CASSELTGGEQYF. The chain combines TRBV19 with TRBJ2-7; weak D call: TRBD1 (6 bases). V was pared by 5 bases and J by 6 bases, with 14 bases between. This CDR3 has 13 residues. The germline CDR1 and CDR2 sequences are LNHDA and SQIVND (reference sequence).

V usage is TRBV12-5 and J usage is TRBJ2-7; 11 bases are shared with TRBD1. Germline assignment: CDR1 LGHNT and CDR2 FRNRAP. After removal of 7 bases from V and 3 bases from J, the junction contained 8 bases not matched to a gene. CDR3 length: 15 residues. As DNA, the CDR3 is TGTGCTAGTGCCCCGGGGGACAGGGGGTACTACGAGCAGTACTTC. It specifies CASAPGDRGYYEQYF.

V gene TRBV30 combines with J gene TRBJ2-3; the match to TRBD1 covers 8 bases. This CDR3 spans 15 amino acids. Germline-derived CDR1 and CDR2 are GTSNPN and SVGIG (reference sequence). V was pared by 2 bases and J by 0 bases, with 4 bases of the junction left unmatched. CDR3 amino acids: CAWSKTGASTDTQYF. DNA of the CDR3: TGTGCCTGGAGTAAGACAGGGGCCAGCACAGATACGCAGTATTTT.

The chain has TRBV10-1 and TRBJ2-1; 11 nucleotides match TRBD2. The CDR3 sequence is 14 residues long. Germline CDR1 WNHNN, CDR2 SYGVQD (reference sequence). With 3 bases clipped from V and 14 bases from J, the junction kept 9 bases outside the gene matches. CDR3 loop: CASSDGSGRAAEFF. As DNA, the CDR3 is TGCGCCAGCAGTGACGGTAGCGGGAGGGCCGCTGAGTTCTTC.

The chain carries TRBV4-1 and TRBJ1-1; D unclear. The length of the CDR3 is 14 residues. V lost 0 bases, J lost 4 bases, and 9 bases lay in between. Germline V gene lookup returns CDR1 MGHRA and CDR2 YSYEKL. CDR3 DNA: TGCGCCAGCAGCCAAGATTTGCCGGGCACTGAAGCTTTCTTT. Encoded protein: CASSQDLPGTEAFF.

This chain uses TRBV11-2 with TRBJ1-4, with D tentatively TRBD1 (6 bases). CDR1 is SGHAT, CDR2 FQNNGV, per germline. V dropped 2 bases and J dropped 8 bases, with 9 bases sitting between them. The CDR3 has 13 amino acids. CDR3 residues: CASSLPGVEKLFF. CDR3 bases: TGTGCCAGCAGCTTACCAGGGGTCGAAAAACTGTTTTTT.

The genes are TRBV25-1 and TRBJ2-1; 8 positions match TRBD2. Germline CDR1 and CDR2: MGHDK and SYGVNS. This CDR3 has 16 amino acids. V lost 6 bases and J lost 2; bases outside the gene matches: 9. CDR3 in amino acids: CASSVIGTRAYNEQFF. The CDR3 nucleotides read TGTGCCAGCAGCGTAATTGGGACTAGAGCCTACAATGAGCAGTTCTTC.